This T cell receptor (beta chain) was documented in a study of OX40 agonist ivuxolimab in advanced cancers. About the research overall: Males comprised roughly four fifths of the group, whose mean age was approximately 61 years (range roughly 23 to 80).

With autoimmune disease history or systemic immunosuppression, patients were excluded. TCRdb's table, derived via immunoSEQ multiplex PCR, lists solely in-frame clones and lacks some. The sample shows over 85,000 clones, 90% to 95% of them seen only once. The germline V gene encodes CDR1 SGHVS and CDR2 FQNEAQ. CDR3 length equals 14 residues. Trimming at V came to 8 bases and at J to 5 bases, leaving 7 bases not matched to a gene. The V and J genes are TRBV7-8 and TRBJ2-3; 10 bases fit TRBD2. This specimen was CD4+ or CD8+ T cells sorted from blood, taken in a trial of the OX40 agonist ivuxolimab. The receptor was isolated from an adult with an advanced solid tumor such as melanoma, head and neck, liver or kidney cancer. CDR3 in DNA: TGTGCCAGCCGCAGCGGGAGGGCGGGAGATACGCAGTATTTT. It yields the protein CASRSGRAGDTQYF.